Listed below are T cell receptor beta chains from one sample, sequenced in a study of blood T cell repertoires in COVID-19. Data came from immunoSEQ multiplex PCR; TCRdb stores just in-frame clones and leaves some out. The sample lists over 250,000 clones; roughly 85% were seen once. The sequencing sample was made of peripheral blood. These receptors were collected from a man aged 45-60 years with active or convalescent COVID-19. Each CDR3 is given with its conserved first and last residue. Each record gives: clone size, D gene, V gene, J gene, CDR3 DNA, CDR3 protein. D genes are given only for firm matches. Only some rows state a clone size, as once, few, many or a class for expanded clones.

size: .
D: .
V: TRBV6-5
J: TRBJ1-4
DNA: TGTGCCAGCAGTCCTTCGGGGTATGAAAAACTGTTTTTT
CDR3: CASSPSGYEKLFF

size: .
D: .
V: TRBV6-2/TRBV6-3
J: TRBJ1-4
DNA: TGTGCCAGCAGTCAGGGAGGTGAAAAACTGTTTTTT
CDR3: CASSQGGEKLFF

size: .
D: .
V: TRBV14
J: TRBJ1-1
DNA: TGTGCCAGCAACCGCGGGGGGACTGAAGCTTTCTTT
CDR3: CASNRGGTEAFF

size: .
D: .
V: TRBV11-1
J: TRBJ1-1
DNA: TGTGCCAGCAGCTTAGCCCCTCAGGGAAACACTGAAGCTTTCTTT
CDR3: CASSLAPQGNTEAFF

size: many
D: TRBD2
V: TRBV7-9
J: TRBJ2-3
DNA: TGTGCCAGCAGCTTAGGTGCGGGAGGGGCCTCAGATACGCAGTATTTT
CDR3: CASSLGAGGASDTQYF

size: .
D: .
V: TRBV7-2
J: TRBJ2-7
DNA: TGTGCCAGCAGCTTACAGGGCTCCTTCTACGAGCAGTACTTC
CDR3: CASSLQGSFYEQYF

size: .
D: .
V: TRBV2
J: TRBJ1-1
DNA: TGTGCCAGCAGTTTGCAAGAGGGAGGGGGCACTGAAGCTTTCTTT
CDR3: CASSLQEGGGTEAFF

size: once
D: .
V: TRBV5-1
J: TRBJ2-5
DNA: TGCGCCAGCAGCTACTCAGAGACCCAGTACTTC
CDR3: CASSYSETQYF

size: .
D: .
V: TRBV19
J: TRBJ1-1
DNA: TGTGCCAGTAGTATCGAAGGGGCCGCTGAAGCTTTCTTT
CDR3: CASSIEGAAEAFF

size: .
D: .
V: TRBV6-5
J: TRBJ1-6
DNA: TGTGCCAGCAGTTACGGGACAACCTCCTATAATTCACCCCTCCACTTT
CDR3: CASSYGTTSYNSPLHF

size: .
D: TRBD1
V: TRBV7-2
J: TRBJ1-3
DNA: TGTGCCAGCAGCCTAGACAGGGGAGGTGGAAACACCATATATTTT
CDR3: CASSLDRGGGNTIYF

size: .
D: .
V: TRBV3-1/TRBV3-2
J: TRBJ1-2
DNA: TGTGCCAGCAGCCGCGGCAGAACATATGGCTACACCTTC
CDR3: CASSRGRTYGYTF

size: .
D: TRBD1
V: TRBV27
J: TRBJ1-1
DNA: TGTGCCAGCAGCCGCAACAGGGGGGGGATGAACACTGAAGCTTTCTTT
CDR3: CASSRNRGGMNTEAFF

size: .
D: TRBD2
V: TRBV5-4
J: TRBJ2-1
DNA: TGTGCCAGCACCCACCGGGAGGGCGGCTACAATGAGCAGTTCTTC
CDR3: CASTHREGGYNEQFF

size: .
D: .
V: TRBV9
J: TRBJ2-2
DNA: TGTGCCAGCAGCGCGGGGACTCTGAACACCGGGGAGCTGTTTTTT
CDR3: CASSAGTLNTGELFF

size: .
D: TRBD1
V: TRBV5-4
J: TRBJ2-6
DNA: TGTGCCAGCAGCCCTACAGGGGGCGCTGGGGCCAACGTCCTGACTTTC
CDR3: CASSPTGGAGANVLTF

size: once
D: TRBD1
V: TRBV15
J: TRBJ1-5
DNA: TGTGCCACCAGCAGACAGGGGGCATCTCAGCCCCAGCATTTT
CDR3: CATSRQGASQPQHF